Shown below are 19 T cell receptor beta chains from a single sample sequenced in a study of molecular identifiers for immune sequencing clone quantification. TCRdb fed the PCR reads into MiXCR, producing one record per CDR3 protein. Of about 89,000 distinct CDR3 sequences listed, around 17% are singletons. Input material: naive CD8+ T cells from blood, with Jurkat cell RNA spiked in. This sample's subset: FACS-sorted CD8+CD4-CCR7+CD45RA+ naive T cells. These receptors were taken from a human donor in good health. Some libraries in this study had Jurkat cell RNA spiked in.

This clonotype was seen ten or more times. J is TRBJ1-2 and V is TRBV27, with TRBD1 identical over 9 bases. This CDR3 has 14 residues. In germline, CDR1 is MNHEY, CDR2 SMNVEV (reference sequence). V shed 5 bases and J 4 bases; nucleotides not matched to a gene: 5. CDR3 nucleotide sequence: TGTGCCAGCAGTCCAGGGACAGGGCGCTATGGCTACACCTTC. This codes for CASSPGTGRYGYTF.

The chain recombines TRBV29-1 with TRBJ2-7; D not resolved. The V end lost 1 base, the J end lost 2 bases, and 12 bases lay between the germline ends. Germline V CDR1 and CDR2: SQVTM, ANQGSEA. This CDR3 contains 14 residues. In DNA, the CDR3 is TGCAGCGTTGAAGTGGAACCACCCACCTACGAGCAGTACTTC. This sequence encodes CSVEVEPPTYEQYF.

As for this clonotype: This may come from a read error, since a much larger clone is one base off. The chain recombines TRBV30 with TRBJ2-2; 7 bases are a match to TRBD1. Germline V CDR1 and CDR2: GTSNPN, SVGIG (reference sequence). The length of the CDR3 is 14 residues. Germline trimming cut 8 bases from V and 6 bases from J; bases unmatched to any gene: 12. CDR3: CARDPVQGAGELFF. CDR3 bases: TGTGCCCGGGACCCGGTCCAGGGGGCCGGGGAGCTGTTTTTT. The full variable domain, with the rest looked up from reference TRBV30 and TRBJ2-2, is SQTIHQWPATLVQPVGSPLSLECTVEGTSNPNLYWYRQAAGRGLQLLFYSVGIGQISSEVPQNLSASRPQDRQFILSSKKLLLSDSGFYLCARDPVQGAGELFFGEGSRLTVL.

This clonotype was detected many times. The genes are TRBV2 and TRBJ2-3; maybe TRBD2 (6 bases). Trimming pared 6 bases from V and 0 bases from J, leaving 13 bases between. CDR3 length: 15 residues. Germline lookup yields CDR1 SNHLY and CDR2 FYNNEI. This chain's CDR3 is CASRGLGSSTDTQYF. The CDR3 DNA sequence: TGTGCCAGCAGGGGACTCGGATCTAGCACAGATACGCAGTATTTT.

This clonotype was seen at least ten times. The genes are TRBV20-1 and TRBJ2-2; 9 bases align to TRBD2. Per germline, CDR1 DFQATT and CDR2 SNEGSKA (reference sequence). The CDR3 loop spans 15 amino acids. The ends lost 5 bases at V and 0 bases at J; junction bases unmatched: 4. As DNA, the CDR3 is TGCAGTGCTGTGGCTAGCGGGACGAACACCGGGGAGCTGTTTTTT. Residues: CSAVASGTNTGELFF.

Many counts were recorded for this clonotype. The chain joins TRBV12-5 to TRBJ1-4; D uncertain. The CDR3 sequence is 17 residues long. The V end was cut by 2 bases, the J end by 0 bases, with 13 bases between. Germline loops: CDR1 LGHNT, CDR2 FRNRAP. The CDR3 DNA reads TGTGCTAGTGGTTTGCTCGATGGTTTTGCAACTAATGAAAAACTGTTTTTT. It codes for CASGLLDGFATNEKLFF.

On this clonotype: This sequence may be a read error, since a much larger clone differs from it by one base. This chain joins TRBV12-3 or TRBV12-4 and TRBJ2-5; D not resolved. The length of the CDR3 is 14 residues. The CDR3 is CASSLAPQPEAQYF. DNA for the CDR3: TGTGCCAGCAGTTTAGCGCCCCAGCCAGAGGCCCAGTACTTC.

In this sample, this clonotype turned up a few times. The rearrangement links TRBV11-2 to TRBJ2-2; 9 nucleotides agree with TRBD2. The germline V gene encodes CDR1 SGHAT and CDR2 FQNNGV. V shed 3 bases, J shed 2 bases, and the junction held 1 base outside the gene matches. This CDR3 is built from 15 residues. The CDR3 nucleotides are TGTGCCAGCAGCTTTAGCGGGGGTAACACCGGGGAGCTGTTTTTT. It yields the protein CASSFSGGNTGELFF. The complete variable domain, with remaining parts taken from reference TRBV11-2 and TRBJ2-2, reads EAGVAQSPRYKIIEKRQSVAFWCNPISGHATLYWYQQILGQGPKLLIQFQNNGVVDDSQLPKDRFSAERLKGVDSTLKIQPAKLEDSAVYLCASSFSGGNTGELFFGEGSRLTVL.

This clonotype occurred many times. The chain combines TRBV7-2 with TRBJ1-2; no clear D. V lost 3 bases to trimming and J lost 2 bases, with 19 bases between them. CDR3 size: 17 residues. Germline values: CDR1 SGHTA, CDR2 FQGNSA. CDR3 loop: CASSLMSGIGKNYGYTF. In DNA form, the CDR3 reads TGTGCCAGCAGCTTGATGAGCGGGATTGGCAAAAACTATGGCTACACCTTC.

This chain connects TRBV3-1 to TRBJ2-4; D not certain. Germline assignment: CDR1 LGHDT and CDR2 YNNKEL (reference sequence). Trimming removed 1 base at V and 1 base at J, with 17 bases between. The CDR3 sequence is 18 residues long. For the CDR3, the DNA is TGTGCCAGCAGCCAAGGCCAGCTTAGCTACGGGGCCAAAAACATTCAGTACTTC. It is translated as CASSQGQLSYGAKNIQYF.

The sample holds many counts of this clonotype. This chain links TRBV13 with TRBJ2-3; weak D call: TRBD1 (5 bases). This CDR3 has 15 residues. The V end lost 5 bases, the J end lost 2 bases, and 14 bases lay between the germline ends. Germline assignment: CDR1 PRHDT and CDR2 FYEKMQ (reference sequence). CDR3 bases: TGTGCCAGCAGCATATGGGGCTATCCCACAGATACGCAGTATTTT. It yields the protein CASSIWGYPTDTQYF. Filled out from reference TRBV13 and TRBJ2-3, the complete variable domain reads AAGVIQSPRHLIKEKRETATLKCYPIPRHDTVYWYQQGPGQDPQFLISFYEKMQSDKGSIPDRFSAQQFSDYHSELNMSSLELGDSALYFCASSIWGYPTDTQYFGPGTRLTVL.

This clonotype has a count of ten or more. The CDR3 here is CASSNGLPYEQYF. CDR3 DNA: TGTGCCAGCAGTAATGGGTTACCCTACGAGCAGTACTTC. The rearrangement uses TRBV28 and TRBJ2-7, with D hard to call. Trimming took off 5 bases at V and 2 bases at J, with 10 bases between the two ends. The CDR3 length is 13 residues. Germline V lookup: CDR1 MDHEN, CDR2 SYDVKM.

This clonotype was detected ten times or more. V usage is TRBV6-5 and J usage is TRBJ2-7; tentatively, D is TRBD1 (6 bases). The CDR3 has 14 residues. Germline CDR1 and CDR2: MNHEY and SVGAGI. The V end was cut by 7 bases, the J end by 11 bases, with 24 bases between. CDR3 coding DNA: TGTGCCAGCAAAGGGCAGGGGCTACCCGGAGATGAGTACTTC. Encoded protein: CASKGQGLPGDEYF.

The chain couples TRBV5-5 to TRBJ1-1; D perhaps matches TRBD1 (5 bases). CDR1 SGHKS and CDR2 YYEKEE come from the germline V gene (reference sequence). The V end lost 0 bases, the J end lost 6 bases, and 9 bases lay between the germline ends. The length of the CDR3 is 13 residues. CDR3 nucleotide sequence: TGTGCCAGCAGCTTGGCCGGGGACGCTGAAGCTTTCTTT. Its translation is CASSLAGDAEAFF.

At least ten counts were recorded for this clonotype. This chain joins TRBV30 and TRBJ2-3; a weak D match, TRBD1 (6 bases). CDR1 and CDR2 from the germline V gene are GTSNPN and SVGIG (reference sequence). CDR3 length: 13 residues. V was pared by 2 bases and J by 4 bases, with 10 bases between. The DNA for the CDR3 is TGTGCCTGGAGTCTTGGGGGCGCAGATACGCAGTATTTT. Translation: CAWSLGGADTQYF.

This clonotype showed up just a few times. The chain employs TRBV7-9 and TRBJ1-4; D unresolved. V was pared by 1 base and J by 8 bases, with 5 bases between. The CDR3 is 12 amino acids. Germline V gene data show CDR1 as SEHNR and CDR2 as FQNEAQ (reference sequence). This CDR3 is CASSLDTEKLFF. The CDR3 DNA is TGTGCCAGCAGCTTAGACACGGAAAAACTGTTTTTT.

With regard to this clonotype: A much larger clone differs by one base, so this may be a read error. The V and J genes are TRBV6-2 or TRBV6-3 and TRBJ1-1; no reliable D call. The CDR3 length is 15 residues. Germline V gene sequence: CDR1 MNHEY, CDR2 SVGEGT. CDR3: CAGRQSAPSPTEAFF. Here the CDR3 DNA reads TGTGCCGGCAGGCAGAGTGCCCCCTCCCCCACTGAAGCTTTCTTT.

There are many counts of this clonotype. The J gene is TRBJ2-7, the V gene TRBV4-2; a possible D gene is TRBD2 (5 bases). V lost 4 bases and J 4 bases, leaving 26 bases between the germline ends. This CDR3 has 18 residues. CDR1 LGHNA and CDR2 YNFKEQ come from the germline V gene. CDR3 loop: CASSPGDFQVGYGYEQYF. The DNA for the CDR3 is TGTGCCAGCAGCCCCGGGGATTTCCAAGTGGGGTACGGGTACGAGCAGTACTTC.

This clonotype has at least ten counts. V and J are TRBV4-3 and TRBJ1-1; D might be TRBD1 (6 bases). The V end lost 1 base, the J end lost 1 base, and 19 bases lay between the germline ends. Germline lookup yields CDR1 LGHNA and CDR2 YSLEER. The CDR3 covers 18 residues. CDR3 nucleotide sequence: TGCGCCAGCAGCCAAGGGTTGGCCGTGGGGGGGCCGAACACTGAAGCTTTCTTT. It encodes CASSQGLAVGGPNTEAFF.